These 8 T cell receptor beta chains came from one sample sequenced in a study of PD-L1 blockade in urothelial cancer. Using immunoSEQ multiplex PCR, the repertoire was profiled, and TCRdb retains in-frame clones only, with some absent. The sample lists tens of thousands of clones, approximately 81% seen once, with approximately 4.7% in the top ten. Sequencing used PBMCs, obtained around atezolizumab (anti-PD-L1) treatment. The receptors were sampled from a man aged 65-85 years with urothelial cancer.

Notes on this clone: This CDR3 is also generated by other DNA sequences in the sample. The chain joins TRBV11-2 to TRBJ2-1; D is possibly TRBD2 (5 bases). Germline loops: CDR1 SGHAT, CDR2 FQNNGV. The CDR3 length is 13 residues. V dropped 0 bases and J dropped 7 bases, with 7 bases sitting between them. CDR3 in DNA: TGTGCCAGCAGCTTAGACCGGGGTAATGAGCAGTTCTTC. It encodes CASSLDRGNEQFF.

The DNA for the CDR3 is TGCGCCAGCAGCGGGGGACTGGCTGTCAATGAGCGGCAGTTCTTC. This translates into CASSGGLAVNERQFF. The chain is built from TRBV5-1 and TRBJ2-1, with D maybe TRBD2 (6 bases). The CDR3 is made up of 15 amino acids. From germline, CDR1 is SGHRS and CDR2 YFSETQ. The V and J ends lost 4 bases and 12 bases respectively, with 23 bases between them.

The genes are TRBV28 and TRBJ2-3; D perhaps matches TRBD1 (8 bases). This CDR3 region has 15 residues. In germline, CDR1 is MDHEN, CDR2 SYDVKM. The germline V and J ends were trimmed by 4 bases and 4 bases, with 15 bases remaining between them. The CDR3 loop is CASSSRQGRADTQYF. The CDR3 DNA reads TGTGCCAGCAGTTCACGACAGGGGAGGGCAGATACGCAGTATTTT.

This clone is a singleton in its sample. The chain uses TRBV15 and TRBJ2-5; D is perhaps TRBD1 (6 bases). Germline V gives CDR1 LNHNV, CDR2 YYDKDF (reference sequence). This CDR3 contains 17 residues. The V and J ends lost 2 bases and 5 bases respectively, with 21 bases between them. The CDR3 DNA reads as TGTGCCACCAGCAGACTACAGGGAGTTGGAGTTGGGGAGACCCAGTACTTC. The encoded protein is CATSRLQGVGVGETQYF.

V and J are TRBV7-3 and TRBJ2-2; 11 bases map to TRBD1. Germline V CDR1 and CDR2: SGHTA, FQGTGA. This CDR3 is built from 17 residues. Trimming cost V 9 bases and J 4 bases; bases outside gene matches: 13. CDR3 DNA: TGTGCCAGTGGGGCCTGGACAGGGGGCTTGAGCACCGGGGAGCTGTTTTTT. Its protein product is CASGAWTGGLSTGELFF.

V gene TRBV28 combines with J gene TRBJ2-7; possibly TRBD1 for D (5 bases). The ends were cut back, 5 bases at V and 6 bases at J, with 20 bases in the middle. The CDR3 length is 15 residues. The germline gives CDR1 MDHEN, CDR2 SYDVKM. CDR3 loop: CASSRQPPYHREQYF. DNA for the CDR3: TGTGCCAGCAGTCGACAGCCACCCTATCACCGCGAGCAGTACTTC.

The J gene is TRBJ2-5, the V gene TRBV27; 8 nucleotides line up with TRBD1. The ends lost 0 bases at V and 4 bases at J; junction bases unmatched: 10. Germline CDR1 is MNHEY and CDR2 is SMNVEV (reference sequence). This CDR3 has 17 residues. CDR3: CASSLSSGQGAGETQYF. The CDR3 DNA reads TGTGCCAGCAGTTTATCGTCCGGGCAGGGGGCAGGAGAGACCCAGTACTTC.

The chain couples TRBV14 to TRBJ2-3; 11 bases are a match to TRBD2. The V gene end was trimmed by 5 bases and the J gene end by 1 base; junction bases not matched to a gene: 5. The CDR3 loop spans 16 amino acids. Per the germline V gene, CDR1 is SGHDN and CDR2 is FVKESK. The CDR3, as DNA: TGTGCCAGCAGCTATGGACTAGCGGGTCGCACAGATACGCAGTATTTT. Protein product: CASSYGLAGRTDTQYF. Complete variable domain (other parts from reference TRBV14 and TRBJ2-3): EAGVTQFPSHSVIEKGQTVTLRCDPISGHDNLYWYRRVMGKEIKFLLHFVKESKQDESGMPNNRFLAERTGGTYSTLKVQPAELEDSGVYFCASSYGLAGRTDTQYFGPGTRLTVL.